Sequencing of this T cell receptor beta chain was carried out in a study of blood T cell repertoires in COVID-19. Across the study: The samples span acute and convalescent COVID-19 from the United States, Italy and Spain. Nucleic acid was either cDNA or gDNA, and it came from T cells, B-cell-depleted T cells, or PBMCs.

Deletions cut 2 bases from V and 1 base from J, with 9 bases between. The V gene's germline CDR1 is MNHEY and CDR2 SVGAGI. The CDR3 spans 14 residues. Original processing notes: Researchers report that nucleated cell counts were estimated from reference gene primer amplification. The protocol was immunoSEQ multiplex PCR, while the TCRdb copy is restricted to in-frame clones and leaves out a portion. V, J and clone size reflect that table, while D and trimming were determined from the DNA. The sample contains 100,000 or so clones, 84% of which appear only once. This TCR was sampled from a woman aged 60-75 years with acute or convalescent COVID-19. Sequences were obtained from peripheral blood. The chain employs TRBV6-5 and TRBJ2-7, with D perhaps TRBD1 (7 bases). The CDR3, as DNA: TGTGCCAGCAGTTACGCGGGACAGTCCTACGAGCAGTACTTC. Translating gives CASSYAGQSYEQYF.